The TCR beta chain described here comes from a study of T cells after somatic rescue of genetic block (dated by TCRdb to the early 2020s). At the level of the whole study: The study assessed how robust, over the long term, a T-cell system was when the system had developed through somatic rescue of a genetic block in T-cell development.

Concerning this clone: Its antigen has not been determined. No base qualities exist here, and no much larger clone lies one base off it.

Library preparation employed the immunoSEQ multiplex PCR assay. Entries here come from immuneACCESS through TCRdb and include only in-frame sequences with V and J called. Some clones fail to appear in such tables; in the studies checked, an unresolved V gene covers under half of the shortfall, and the cause of the remainder is unknown. The sample has 12,000 to 15,000 clones on record, about three quarters of them singletons. The ten top clones hold around 28% of the sample. This clonotype was sampled from a man aged 18 to 29. The sequencing sample was made of peripheral blood mononuclear cells (PBMCs).

In nucleotides, the sequence is TGTGCCTGGATGGGCAGGGGGGTCTACGAGCAGTACTTC. It translates as CAWMGRGVYEQYF. Rearrangement joined TRBV30 to TRBJ2-7, with a weak D call of TRBD1 (7 bases match). Its CDR3 holds 13 amino acids, cysteine through phenylalanine. Only the CDR3 part of the read is kept: 39 bases, read in frame from the first base. For CDR1 and CDR2, the germline V gene (reference sequence) lists GTSNPN and SVGIG. V was cut back by 4 bases and J by 3 bases, leaving a gap of 13 bases between them.